This T cell receptor beta chain was sequenced in a study of vaccination and CD4 T cells after COVID-19. For the study at large: Convalescent cases consisted of six males and four females, of whom two were Hispanic.

The assay that was used to sequence DNA from cultured CD4+ T cells was the Oncomine TCR Beta short-read assay. Each CDR3 protein gets one entry after TCRdb re-called the PCR reads with MiXCR. The sample has roughly 8,700 distinct CDR3 sequences, 48% seen once. The treatment is: roughly 11-day PBMC culture with coronavirus spike peptide pools or control peptides (ViraFEST assay). An unexposed donor provided the CD4+ T cells, which were collected before the COVID-19 pandemic (2011-2018). V was clipped by 6 bases and J by 4 bases; unmatched bases: 11. The length of the CDR3 is 15 residues. Germline-derived CDR1 and CDR2 are MNHEY and SMNVEV (reference sequence). This clonotype was observed a few times. Its specificity is not known.

The chain has TRBV27 and TRBJ1-2; 7 bases fit TRBD1. The TCR comes from a human donor in good health. Sequencing used CD4+ T cells from blood, cultured in vitro. The CDR3 reads CASSSLRGSGYGYTF. CDR3 DNA: TGTGCCAGCAGCTCCCTCAGGGGGTCGGGCTATGGCTACACCTTC.